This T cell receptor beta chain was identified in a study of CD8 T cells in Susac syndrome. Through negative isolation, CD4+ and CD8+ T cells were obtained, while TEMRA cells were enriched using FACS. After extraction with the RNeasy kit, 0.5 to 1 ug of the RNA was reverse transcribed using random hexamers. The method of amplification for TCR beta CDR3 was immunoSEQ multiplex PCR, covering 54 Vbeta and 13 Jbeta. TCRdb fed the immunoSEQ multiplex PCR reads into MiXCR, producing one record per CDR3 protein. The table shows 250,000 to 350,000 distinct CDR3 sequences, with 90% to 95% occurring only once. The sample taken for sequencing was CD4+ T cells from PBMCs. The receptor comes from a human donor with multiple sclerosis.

The CDR3 protein is CASMRGNVLTF. In nucleotides, the CDR3 is TGTGCCAGCATGAGGGGAAACGTCCTGACTTTC. The chain recombines TRBV12-3 or TRBV12-4 with TRBJ2-6; D possibly uses TRBD1 or TRBD2 (5 bases each). V shed 7 bases and J shed 10 bases, with 8 bases lying between them. The CDR3 extends over 11 amino acids.